Following are 10 T cell receptor beta chains from one sample sequenced in a study of T cell repertoires in aging, cancer and after chemotherapy. A mixed TRB-A/B primer pool amplified rearranged TRB by multiplex touch-down PCR. TCRdb recomputed calls from the multiplex PCR reads with MiXCR, one row per CDR3 protein. Among 20,000 or so distinct CDR3 sequences, approximately 40% were seen once, and the ten largest hold roughly 18%. TCR beta rearrangements were amplified from peripheral blood genomic DNA. Sequenced material: blood. Every receptor here comes from a human donor with a solid tumor.

This clonotype was detected a few times. The gene calls are TRBV15 and TRBJ2-7; 9 nucleotides match TRBD1. CDR1 is LNHNV and CDR2 is YYDKDF in the germline V gene (reference sequence). V lost 8 bases to trimming and J lost 5 bases; unmatched junction nucleotides: 7. The CDR3 consists of 13 residues. CDR3 DNA: TGTGCCACCGCCGGGGACAGGGACCACGAGCAGTACTTC. This translates into CATAGDRDHEQYF. The variable domain in full, completed from reference TRBV15 and TRBJ2-7, reads DAMVIQNPRYQVTQFGKPVTLSCSQTLNHNVMYWYQQKSSQAPKLLFHYYDKDFNNEADTPDNFQSRRPNTSFCFLDIRSPGLGDTAMYLCATAGDRDHEQYFGPGTRLTVT.

This clonotype was counted a few times. Here the CDR3 DNA reads TGTGCCAGCAGCCCCCAGCCTCCAGGGAACACCGGGGAGCTGTTTTTT. This sequence encodes CASSPQPPGNTGELFF. V and J are TRBV7-6 and TRBJ2-2; D gene unclear. This CDR3 is built from 16 residues. V was shortened by 5 bases and J by 1 base, with 14 bases between the two germline ends. Germline V gene sequence: CDR1 SGHVS, CDR2 FNYEAQ.

In its sample, this clonotype ranks as medium-sized. The V and J genes are TRBV19 and TRBJ2-7; perhaps TRBD2 as D (6 bases). Trimming left V 5 bases short and J 2 bases short, with 13 bases between. The CDR3 spans 14 residues. CDR1 and CDR2 from the germline V gene are LNHDA and SQIVND (reference sequence). In DNA, the CDR3 is TGTGCCAGTAGTTCCGGGGGTGAGCCCTACGAGCAGTACTTC. Its protein product is CASSSGGEPYEQYF.

The CDR3 protein is CASSEAQGGTRTDTQYF. The CDR3 bases are TGTGCCAGCAGTGAAGCCCAGGGAGGCACCCGCACAGATACGCAGTATTTT. The rearrangement joins TRBV6-1 to TRBJ2-3; D possibly corresponds to TRBD2 (6 bases). Germline V gives CDR1 MNHNS, CDR2 SASEGT. V was pared by 0 bases and J by 1 base, with 14 bases between. The CDR3 totals 17 residues.

This clonotype was counted a few times. The chain links TRBV15 to TRBJ2-7; 12 nucleotides line up with TRBD2. Germline V gene sequence: CDR1 LNHNV, CDR2 YYDKDF (reference sequence). CDR3 length: 16 residues. V dropped 3 bases and J dropped 2; count of bases not matched to a gene: 5. CDR3 DNA: TGTGCCACCAGCAGTCCGACTAGCGGGGGAACCTACGAGCAGTACTTC. Its protein product is CATSSPTSGGTYEQYF. Based on the CDR3 plus reference TRBV15 and TRBJ2-7, the full variable domain is DAMVIQNPRYQVTQFGKPVTLSCSQTLNHNVMYWYQQKSSQAPKLLFHYYDKDFNNEADTPDNFQSRRPNTSFCFLDIRSPGLGDTAMYLCATSSPTSGGTYEQYFGPGTRLTVT.

This clonotype was counted a few times. V gene TRBV7-6 combines with J gene TRBJ2-6; D unresolved. Germline-derived CDR1 and CDR2 are SGHVS and FNYEAQ. This CDR3 contains 16 residues. V was trimmed by 0 bases and J by 1 base, leaving 7 bases between them. The CDR3, as DNA: TGTGCCAGCAGCTTAGCAGCCGGGTCTGGGGCCAACGTCCTGACTTTC. Translating gives CASSLAAGSGANVLTF. The full variable domain, in which reference TRBV7-6 and TRBJ2-6 provide the parts outside the CDR3, is GAGVSQSPRYKVTKRGQDVALRCDPISGHVSLYWYRQALGQGPEFLTYFNYEAQQDKSGLPNDRFSAERPEGSISTLTIQRTEQRDSAMYRCASSLAAGSGANVLTFGAGSRLTVL.

The chain recombines TRBV14 with TRBJ1-2, with D unclear. CDR1 and CDR2 (germline): SGHDN, FVKESK. The CDR3 loop spans 12 amino acids. The germline V and J ends were trimmed by 1 base and 4 bases, with 4 bases remaining between them. Here the CDR3 reads CASSQGFYGYTF. The CDR3 DNA is TGTGCCAGCAGCCAAGGATTCTATGGCTACACCTTC.

The chain recombines TRBV12-3 or TRBV12-4 with TRBJ1-5; possible D gene TRBD1, 5 bases. Trimming removed 5 bases from V and 1 base from J, with 12 bases in between. The CDR3 is made up of 15 amino acids. In DNA form, the CDR3 reads TGTGCCAGCAGTATAGGGACGGCCAGCAATCAGCCCCAGCATTTT. It specifies CASSIGTASNQPQHF.

This chain joins TRBV18 and TRBJ2-1; TRBD2 might be the D (6 bases). Germline assignment: CDR1 KGHSH and CDR2 LQKENI. The CDR3 has 17 residues. Trimming cost V 2 bases and J 1 base, with 15 bases left between them. For the CDR3, the DNA is TGTGCCAGCTCACCAGTGGCGGGATGGGGATCCTACAATGAGCAGTTCTTC. It encodes CASSPVAGWGSYNEQFF.

The chain joins TRBV7-6 to TRBJ1-2, with D possibly being TRBD1 (5 bases). Germline values: CDR1 SGHVS, CDR2 FNYEAQ. This CDR3 is built from 16 residues. Trimming shortened V by 6 bases and J by 2 bases, and 19 bases separated the two germline ends. CDR3 loop: CASSPLAMTANYGYTF. The DNA for the CDR3 is TGTGCCAGCAGTCCGCTAGCCATGACAGCAAACTATGGCTACACCTTC.